This TCR beta chain was sequenced in a study of CD8 T cells in Susac syndrome. High-throughput TCR beta sequencing covered peripheral CD8+ and CD4+ T cells. The CD8+ and CD4+ T cells were negatively isolated, with the TEMRA cells enriched by FACS. Germline-derived CDR1 and CDR2 are SGHDN and FVKESK. V lost 3 bases to trimming and J lost 3 bases, with 9 bases between them. The CDR3 runs to 14 residues. On this clonotype itself: Its antigen is not identified.

General study points: The authors acknowledged that their TCR sequencing and HLA analysis involved a relatively small number of individuals.

It was with random hexamers that roughly 0.45 to 1 ug RNA was reverse transcribed. TCR beta CDR3 was amplified by immunoSEQ covering 54 Vbeta and 13 Jbeta. TCRdb used MiXCR to reprocess the immunoSEQ multiplex PCR reads, holding one entry per CDR3 protein. The sample holds about 200,000 distinct CDR3 sequences, nearly 95% seen once. Sequenced input: CD4+ T cells from PBMCs. The chain has TRBV14 and TRBJ2-1, with unresolved D. The TCR comes from a human donor with multiple sclerosis. The CDR3 nucleotides are TGTGCCAGCAGCCATATCAGCTTCTACAATGAGCAGTTCTTC. This sequence encodes CASSHISFYNEQFF.